This entry lists 16 T cell receptor beta chains sequenced from one sample in a study of CD8 T cells in Susac syndrome. Random hexamers primed reverse transcription of about 0.5 to 1 ug RNA. TCRdb re-analysed the immunoSEQ multiplex PCR reads in MiXCR, keeping a single row per CDR3 protein. The data show some 300,000 distinct CDR3 sequences, approximately 89% seen once. Sequences were obtained from CD8+ T cells from PBMCs. The receptors were gathered from a human donor with multiple sclerosis.

This chain joins TRBV23-1 and TRBJ2-2, with D tentatively TRBD1 (6 bases). TRBV23-1 falls under the ORF class, with uncertain function. V was pared by 8 bases and J by 0 bases, with 10 bases between. This CDR3 region has 14 residues. As DNA, the CDR3 is TGCGCCAGCCCTCGGACAGCGAACACCGGGGAGCTGTTTTTT. Amino acid sequence: CASPRTANTGELFF.

The chain employs TRBV7-3 and TRBJ2-1, with D possibly being TRBD2 (5 bases). Germline V gives CDR1 SGHTA, CDR2 FQGTGA. Trimming removed 5 bases from V and 8 bases from J, with 16 bases in between. The CDR3 contains 14 residues. The CDR3 reads CASSQLGSGDEQFF. The CDR3 DNA sequence: TGTGCCAGCAGCCAATTGGGGTCCGGGGATGAGCAGTTCTTC.

CDR3 in amino acids: CASRDYNEQFF. CDR3 bases: TGTGCCAGCAGAGATTACAATGAGCAGTTCTTC. V is TRBV6-2 or TRBV6-3 and J is TRBJ2-1; D is ambiguous. The CDR3 sequence is 11 residues long. The germline V and J ends were trimmed by 6 bases and 4 bases, with 4 bases remaining between them. Germline V gene sequence: CDR1 MNHEY, CDR2 SVGEGT.

The V call is TRBV20-1, the J call TRBJ2-7, with a tentative D call TRBD2 (5 bases). Germline CDR1 and CDR2: DFQATT and SNEGSKA (reference sequence). Deletions cut 4 bases from V and 0 bases from J, with 13 bases between. The CDR3 length is 14 residues. DNA of the CDR3: TGCAGTGCTACCCAAACTAGTCTCTCCTACGAGCAGTACTTC. Translated: CSATQTSLSYEQYF.

The chain carries TRBV30 and TRBJ2-1; 7 nucleotides align to TRBD2. The junction had 10 bases not matched to a gene; V was cut back by 2 bases and J by 0 bases. The CDR3 loop spans 17 amino acids. Looked up from germline, CDR1 is GTSNPN and CDR2 is SVGIG (reference sequence). The CDR3 nucleotides are TGTGCCTGGAGTAAATCTGTGCGGGGGTTCTCCTACAATGAGCAGTTCTTC. As protein: CAWSKSVRGFSYNEQFF.

J is TRBJ1-6 and V is TRBV4-3, with a tentative D call TRBD1 (6 bases). The CDR3 is 16 amino acids. The germline CDR1 and CDR2 sequences are LGHNA and YSLEER. Trimming stripped 3 bases from V and 6 bases from J, with 15 bases between. The DNA for the CDR3 is TGCGCCAGCAGCCACGGGGACTTGGGGGCTAATTCACCCCTCCACTTT. Its translation: CASSHGDLGANSPLHF.

The chain has TRBV20-1 and TRBJ2-5; no clear D. The germline gives CDR1 DFQATT, CDR2 SNEGSKA (reference sequence). CDR3 length: 13 amino acids. The V and J ends lost 2 bases and 1 base respectively, with 8 bases between them. The CDR3 reads CSARSPGQETQYF. The CDR3 bases are TGCAGTGCTAGAAGCCCAGGCCAAGAGACCCAGTACTTC.

V gene TRBV7-2 combines with J gene TRBJ2-5; TRBD1 matches at 8 bases. CDR1 is SGHTA and CDR2 is FQGNSA in the germline V gene. Unmatched junction bases numbered 6, after V lost 1 base and J lost 5 bases. This CDR3 spans 15 amino acids. In DNA, the CDR3 is TGTGCCAGCAGCTTAGGGTTCAGGGGGCTTGAGACCCAGTACTTC. Its translation is CASSLGFRGLETQYF.

The V call is TRBV28, the J call TRBJ1-1; the D gene is possibly TRBD1 (5 bases). The CDR3 extends over 14 amino acids. Per germline, CDR1 MDHEN and CDR2 SYDVKM. V lost 3 bases, J lost 4 bases, and 12 bases lay in between. The CDR3 DNA is TGTGCCAGCAGTTTGGGGACGAAAATCACTGAAGCTTTCTTT. This gives the protein CASSLGTKITEAFF.

This clonotype was counted only a few times. The CDR3 coding sequence is TGTGCCAGCAGTTGGGGCCAGGGAGAGGTCTATGGCTACACCTTC. Its protein is CASSWGQGEVYGYTF. The chain uses TRBV27 and TRBJ1-2; D perhaps matches TRBD1 (5 bases). This CDR3 has 15 residues. V shed 4 bases and J shed 4 bases, with 16 bases lying between them. The germline V gene has CDR1 MNHEY and CDR2 SMNVEV (reference sequence).

This chain joins TRBV19 and TRBJ2-7; D unclear. The ends were cut back, 6 bases at V and 3 bases at J, with 12 bases in the middle. The CDR3 spans 13 residues. Germline V gene sequence: CDR1 LNHDA, CDR2 SQIVND (reference sequence). CDR3 sequence (DNA): TGTGCCAGTAGAGAGCGTCATGACTACGAGCAGTACTTC. Its translation: CASRERHDYEQYF.

The chain recombines TRBV4-1 with TRBJ2-3, with TRBD2 matching 8 bases. The CDR3 has 17 residues. Germline loops: CDR1 MGHRA, CDR2 YSYEKL. V gave up 1 base and J gave up 1 base; unmatched junction bases: 7. The CDR3 nucleotides are TGCGCCAGCAGCCAAGCGGGGGGGCGGGCCCGCACAGATACGCAGTATTTT. This gives the protein CASSQAGGRARTDTQYF.

The rearrangement joins TRBV19 to TRBJ1-2; 7 positions agree with TRBD1. CDR1 and CDR2 (germline): LNHDA, SQIVND (reference sequence). V lost 6 bases and J lost 13; bases outside the gene matches: 11. The CDR3 length is 12 residues. The CDR3 sequence is CASSATGAVGTF. DNA for the CDR3: TGTGCCAGTAGCGCCACAGGGGCGGTCGGCACCTTC.

The chain couples TRBV25-1 to TRBJ2-5; weak D call: TRBD2 (5 bases). Trimming took off 6 bases at V and 14 bases at J, with 16 bases between the two ends. CDR1 is MGHDK and CDR2 is SYGVNS in the germline V gene. CDR3 length: 11 amino acids. The CDR3 is CASSPAAEVYF. In DNA, the CDR3 is TGTGCCAGCAGCCCGGCCGCGGAGGTATACTTC.

The chain couples TRBV9 to TRBJ1-4; the D is unclear. With 0 bases removed from V and 7 bases from J, the gap between germline ends came to 19 bases. Looked up from germline, CDR1 is SGDLS and CDR2 is YYNGEE. CDR3 size: 17 residues. The CDR3 loop reads CASSVATEGVGVEKLFF. The DNA of the CDR3 is TGTGCCAGCAGCGTAGCTACGGAGGGAGTCGGGGTTGAAAAACTGTTTTTT. The full variable domain, completed using reference TRBV9 and TRBJ1-4, is DSGVTQTPKHLITATGQRVTLRCSPRSGDLSVYWYQQSLDQGLQFLIQYYNGEERAKGNILERFSAQQFPDLHSELNLSSLELGDSALYFCASSVATEGVGVEKLFFGSGTQLSVL.

V is TRBV7-9 and J is TRBJ2-1; no clear D gene. The CDR3 sequence is 16 residues long. CDR1 and CDR2 (germline): SEHNR, FQNEAQ (reference sequence). V lost 5 bases and J lost 0, with 14 bases in between. CDR3: CASSTVGGTSYNEQFF. The CDR3 region has the DNA TGTGCCAGCAGCACCGTGGGCGGAACCTCCTACAATGAGCAGTTCTTC. Based on the CDR3 plus reference TRBV7-9 and TRBJ2-1, the full variable domain is DTGVSQNPRHKITKRGQNVTFRCDPISEHNRLYWYRQTLGQGPEFLTYFQNEAQLEKSRLLSDRFSAERPKGSFSTLEIQRTEQGDSAMYLCASSTVGGTSYNEQFFGPGTRLTVL.